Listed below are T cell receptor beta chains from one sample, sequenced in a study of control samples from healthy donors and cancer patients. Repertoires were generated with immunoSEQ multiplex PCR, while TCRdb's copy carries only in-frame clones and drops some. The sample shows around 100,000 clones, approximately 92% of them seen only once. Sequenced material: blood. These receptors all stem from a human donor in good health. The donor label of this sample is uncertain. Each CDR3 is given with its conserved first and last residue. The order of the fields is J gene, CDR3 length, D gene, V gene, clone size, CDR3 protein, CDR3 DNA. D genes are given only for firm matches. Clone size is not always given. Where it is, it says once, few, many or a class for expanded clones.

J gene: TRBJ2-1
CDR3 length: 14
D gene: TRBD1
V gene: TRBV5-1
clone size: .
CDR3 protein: CASSSGTGKGEQFF
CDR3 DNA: TGCGCCAGCAGCTCCGGGACAGGGAAGGGTGAGCAGTTCTTC

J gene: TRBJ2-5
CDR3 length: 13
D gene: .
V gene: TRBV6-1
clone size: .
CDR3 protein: CASSEQGRETQYF
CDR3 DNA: TGTGCCAGCAGTGAACAGGGAAGAGAGACCCAGTACTTC

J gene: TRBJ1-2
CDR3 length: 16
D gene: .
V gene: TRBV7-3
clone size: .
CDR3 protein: CASSPGVGQSNYGYTF
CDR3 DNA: TGTGCCAGCAGCCCAGGGGTCGGACAATCGAACTATGGCTACACCTTC

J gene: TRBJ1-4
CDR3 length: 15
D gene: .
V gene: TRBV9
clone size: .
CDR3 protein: CASSVGGAGLEKLFF
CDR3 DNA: TGTGCCAGCAGCGTAGGTGGTGCGGGGCTTGAAAAACTGTTTTTT

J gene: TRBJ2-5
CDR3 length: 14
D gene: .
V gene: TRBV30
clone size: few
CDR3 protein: CAWSLGGSRETQYF
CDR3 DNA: TGTGCCTGGAGTCTGGGAGGCTCGAGGGAGACCCAGTACTTC

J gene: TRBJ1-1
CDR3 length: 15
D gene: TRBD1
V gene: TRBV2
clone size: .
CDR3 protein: CASDQGAIGKTEAFF
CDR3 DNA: TGTGCCAGTGATCAGGGGGCAATAGGCAAAACTGAAGCTTTCTTT

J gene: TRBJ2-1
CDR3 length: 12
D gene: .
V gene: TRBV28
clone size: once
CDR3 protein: CASNSGDNEQFF
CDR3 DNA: TGTGCCAGCAACTCAGGGGACAATGAGCAGTTCTTC

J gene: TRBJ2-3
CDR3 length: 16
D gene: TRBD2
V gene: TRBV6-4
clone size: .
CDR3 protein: CASSRKAGGPQGTQYF
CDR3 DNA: TGTGCCAGCTCACGGAAAGCGGGGGGCCCACAGGGTACGCAGTATTTT

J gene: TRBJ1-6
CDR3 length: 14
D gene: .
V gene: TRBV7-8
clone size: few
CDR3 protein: CASSGGAGYSPLHF
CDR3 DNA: TGTGCCAGCAGCGGGGGGGCGGGTTATTCACCCCTCCACTTT

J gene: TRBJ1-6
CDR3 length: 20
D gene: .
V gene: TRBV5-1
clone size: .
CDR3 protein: CASSLVPGSGDLSYNSPLHF
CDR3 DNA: TGCGCCAGCAGCTTGGTCCCGGGTTCGGGGGACCTCTCCTATAATTCACCCCTCCACTTT

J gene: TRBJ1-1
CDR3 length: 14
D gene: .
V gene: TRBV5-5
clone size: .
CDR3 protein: CASSPFGGMTEAFF
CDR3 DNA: TGTGCCAGCAGCCCCTTCGGGGGCATGACTGAAGCTTTCTTT

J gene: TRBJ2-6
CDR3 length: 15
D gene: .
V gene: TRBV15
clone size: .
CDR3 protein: CATGKATSGANVLTF
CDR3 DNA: TGTGCCACTGGAAAAGCCACCTCTGGGGCCAACGTCCTGACTTTC

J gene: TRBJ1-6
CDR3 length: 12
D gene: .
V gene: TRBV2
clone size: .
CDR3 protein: CASSGTKSTLHF
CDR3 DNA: TGTGCCAGCAGCGGGACCAAATCTACCCTCCACTTT

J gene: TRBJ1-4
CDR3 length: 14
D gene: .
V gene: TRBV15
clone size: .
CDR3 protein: CATSRDLDAEKLFF
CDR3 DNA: TGTGCCACCAGCAGAGATCTCGATGCTGAAAAACTGTTTTTT

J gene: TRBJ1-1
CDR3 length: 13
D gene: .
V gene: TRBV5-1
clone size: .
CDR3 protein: CASSHGSNTEAFF
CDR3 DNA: TGCGCCAGCAGCCACGGATCGAACACTGAAGCTTTCTTT

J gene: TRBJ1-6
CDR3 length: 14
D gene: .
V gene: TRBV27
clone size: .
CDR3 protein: CASSVRVRNSPLHF
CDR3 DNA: TGTGCCAGCAGTGTAAGGGTCCGAAATTCACCCCTCCACTTT

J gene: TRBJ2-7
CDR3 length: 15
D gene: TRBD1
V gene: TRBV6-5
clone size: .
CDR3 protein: CASHGWDREFYEQYF
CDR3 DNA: TGTGCCAGCCATGGGTGGGACAGGGAATTCTACGAGCAGTACTTC

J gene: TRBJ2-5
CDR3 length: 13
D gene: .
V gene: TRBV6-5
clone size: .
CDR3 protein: CASKPGWGETQYF
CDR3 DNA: TGTGCCAGCAAGCCCGGGTGGGGGGAGACCCAGTACTTC

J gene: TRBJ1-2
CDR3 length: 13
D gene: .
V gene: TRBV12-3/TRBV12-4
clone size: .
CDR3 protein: CASSLLVDYGYTF
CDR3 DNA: TGTGCCAGCAGTCTCCTTGTGGACTATGGCTACACCTTC

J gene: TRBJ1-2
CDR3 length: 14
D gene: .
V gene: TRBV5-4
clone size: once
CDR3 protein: CASSADTSNYGYTF
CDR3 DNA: TGTGCCAGCAGCGCGGACACCTCTAACTATGGCTACACCTTC

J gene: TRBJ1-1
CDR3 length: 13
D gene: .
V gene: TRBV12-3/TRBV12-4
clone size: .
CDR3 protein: CASSLWGDTEAFF
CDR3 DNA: TGTGCCAGCAGTTTGTGGGGCGACACTGAAGCTTTCTTT

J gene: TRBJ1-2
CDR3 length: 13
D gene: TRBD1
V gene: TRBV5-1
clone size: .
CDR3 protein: CASSLTGAYGYTF
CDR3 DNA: TGCGCCAGCAGCCTCACAGGGGCCTATGGCTACACCTTC

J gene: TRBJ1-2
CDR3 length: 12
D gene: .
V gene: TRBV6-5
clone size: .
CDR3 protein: CAGYRVIDGYTF
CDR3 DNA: TGTGCCGGATACAGGGTAATAGATGGCTACACCTTC

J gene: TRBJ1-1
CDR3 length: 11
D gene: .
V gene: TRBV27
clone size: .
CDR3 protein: CASSRGGAAFF
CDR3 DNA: TGTGCCAGCAGCCGGGGGGGGGCTGCTTTCTTT

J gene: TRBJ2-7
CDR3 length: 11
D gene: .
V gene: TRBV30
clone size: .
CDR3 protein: CAWSLRDEQYF
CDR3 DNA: TGTGCCTGGAGTCTCAGGGACGAGCAGTACTTC

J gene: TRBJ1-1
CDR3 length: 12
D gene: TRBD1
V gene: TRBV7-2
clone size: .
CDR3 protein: CASSSGGIGAFF
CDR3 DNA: TGTGCCAGCAGCTCAGGGGGGATAGGGGCTTTCTTT

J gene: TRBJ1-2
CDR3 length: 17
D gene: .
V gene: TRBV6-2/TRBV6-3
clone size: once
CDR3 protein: CASSYRVDTVTFYGYTF
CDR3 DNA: TGTGCCAGCAGTTACCGGGTGGATACAGTAACTTTCTATGGCTACACCTTC

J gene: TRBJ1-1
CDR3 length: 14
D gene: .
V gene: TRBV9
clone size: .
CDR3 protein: CASSREFRNTEAFF
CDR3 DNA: TGTGCCAGCAGCAGGGAATTCCGGAACACTGAAGCTTTCTTT

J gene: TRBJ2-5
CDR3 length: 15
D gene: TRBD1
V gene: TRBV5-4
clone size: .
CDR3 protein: CASSFRDRGRETQYF
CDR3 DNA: TGTGCCAGCAGCTTCCGGGACAGGGGGCGAGAGACCCAGTACTTC

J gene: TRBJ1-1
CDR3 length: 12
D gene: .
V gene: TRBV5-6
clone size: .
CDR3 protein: CASSLFGQPAFF
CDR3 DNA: TGTGCCAGCAGCTTATTTGGGCAGCCGGCTTTCTTT

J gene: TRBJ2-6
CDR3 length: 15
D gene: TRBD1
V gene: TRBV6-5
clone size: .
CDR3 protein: CATRQGYSGANVLTF
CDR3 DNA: TGTGCCACCCGACAGGGGTACTCTGGGGCCAACGTCCTGACTTTC

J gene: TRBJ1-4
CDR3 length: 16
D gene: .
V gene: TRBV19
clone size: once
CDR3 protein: CASSIGGGLKGEKLFF
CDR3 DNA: TGTGCCAGTAGTATAGGCGGAGGCCTCAAAGGGGAAAAACTGTTTTTT

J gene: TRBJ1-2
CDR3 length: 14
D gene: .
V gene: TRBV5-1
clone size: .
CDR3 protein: CASSPNRDGGGYTF
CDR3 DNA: TGCGCCAGCAGCCCGAACAGGGATGGTGGGGGCTACACCTTC

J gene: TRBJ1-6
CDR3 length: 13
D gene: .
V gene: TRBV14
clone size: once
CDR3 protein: CASSQGDHSPLHF
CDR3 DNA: TGTGCCAGCAGCCAAGGAGACCATTCACCCCTCCACTTT

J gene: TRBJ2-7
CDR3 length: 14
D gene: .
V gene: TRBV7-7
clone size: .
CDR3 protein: CASSLGPQDYEQYF
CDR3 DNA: TGTGCCAGCAGCTTAGGCCCACAAGACTACGAGCAGTACTTC

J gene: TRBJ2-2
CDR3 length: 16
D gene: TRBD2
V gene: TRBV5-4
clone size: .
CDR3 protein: CASSLDPGGFTGELFF
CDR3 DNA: TGTGCCAGCAGCTTGGATCCGGGGGGTTTCACCGGGGAGCTGTTTTTT

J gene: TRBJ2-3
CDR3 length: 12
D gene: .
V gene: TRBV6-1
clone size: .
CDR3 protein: CASSEVGDTQYF
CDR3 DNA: TGTGCCAGCAGTGAGGTGGGAGATACGCAGTATTTT

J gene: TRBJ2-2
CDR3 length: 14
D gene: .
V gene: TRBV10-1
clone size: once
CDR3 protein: CASSDRLNTGELFF
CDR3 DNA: TGCGCCAGCAGTGATCGTCTGAACACCGGGGAGCTGTTTTTT

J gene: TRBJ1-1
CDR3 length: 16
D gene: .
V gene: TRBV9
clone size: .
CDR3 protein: CASSPIVPGPGAEAFF
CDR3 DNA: TGTGCCAGCAGCCCCATCGTACCGGGCCCAGGGGCTGAAGCTTTCTTT

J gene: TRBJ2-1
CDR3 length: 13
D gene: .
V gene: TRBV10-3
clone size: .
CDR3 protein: CAISEVTGFEQFF
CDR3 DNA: TGTGCCATCAGTGAGGTTACGGGTTTCGAGCAGTTCTTC

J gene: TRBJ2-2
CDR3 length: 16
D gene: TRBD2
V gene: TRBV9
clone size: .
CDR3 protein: CASSIDPGGDTGELFF
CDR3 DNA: TGTGCCAGCAGCATTGACCCGGGGGGGGACACCGGGGAGCTGTTTTTT